These 31 T cell receptor beta chains were sequenced from one sample in a study of cytomegalovirus exposure and HLA in healthy donors. Both 60 Vbeta primers and 13 Jbeta primers went into the PCR. Sequencing used immunoSEQ multiplex PCR; TCRdb keeps in-frame clones, though not all of them. This sample yields approximately 100,000 clones, of which 70% are seen a single time; roughly a tenth belongs to the top ten. Sequencing used PBMCs. These receptors originate from a middle-aged man in good health and CMV-seropositive.

The CDR3 sequence: CASSLTGSVSTDTQYF. DNA of the CDR3: TGCGCCAGCAGCTTGACAGGCTCCGTTAGCACAGATACGCAGTATTTT. The chain joins TRBV5-1 to TRBJ2-3, with D possibly matching TRBD1 (5 bases). Germline CDR1 reads SGHRS; CDR2 reads YFSETQ. V was shortened by 1 base and J by 0 bases, with 12 bases between the two germline ends. The CDR3 runs to 16 residues.

The V gene is TRBV7-9, the J gene TRBJ2-1, with D possibly matching TRBD2 (5 bases). The germline CDR1 and CDR2 sequences are SEHNR and FQNEAQ (reference sequence). Trimming removed 5 bases at V and 0 bases at J, with 14 bases between. The CDR3 is made up of 16 amino acids. The CDR3 DNA reads TGTGCCAGCAGCCCCACGAGCGGTAGCTCCTACAATGAGCAGTTCTTC. Translated: CASSPTSGSSYNEQFF. Looking up the rest from reference TRBV7-9 and TRBJ2-1 gives the full variable domain: DTGVSQNPRHKITKRGQNVTFRCDPISEHNRLYWYRQTLGQGPEFLTYFQNEAQLEKSRLLSDRFSAERPKGSFSTLEIQRTEQGDSAMYLCASSPTSGSSYNEQFFGPGTRLTVL.

This chain uses TRBV11-3 with TRBJ2-3; D is possibly TRBD1 (6 bases). The CDR3 extends over 14 amino acids. Per the germline V gene, CDR1 is SGHNT and CDR2 is YENEEA. V shed 6 bases and J shed 5 bases, with 15 bases lying between them. The CDR3 reads CASRKQGLQDTQYF. Written as DNA, the CDR3 is TGTGCCAGCAGGAAACAGGGTTTGCAAGATACGCAGTATTTT.

The V call is TRBV7-8, the J call TRBJ1-2, with 12 bases identical to TRBD1. CDR1 and CDR2 (germline): SGHVS, FQNEAQ. V lost 1 base to trimming and J lost 8 bases; unmatched junction nucleotides: 8. The CDR3 contains 16 residues. CDR3 DNA: TGTGCCAGCAGCTTAGGGGTGGGACAGGGGGCTAGGGGCTACACCTTC. It codes for CASSLGVGQGARGYTF.

This clone appeared a few times. The chain couples TRBV2 to TRBJ1-2; TRBD1 matches at 7 bases. Trimming at V came to 10 bases and at J to 7 bases, leaving 6 bases not matched to a gene. The length of the CDR3 is 11 residues. Germline lookup yields CDR1 SNHLY and CDR2 FYNNEI. CDR3 residues: CAINRGPGYTF. CDR3 DNA sequence: TGTGCCATTAACAGGGGTCCTGGCTACACCTTC.

This clone has just one count. This sample includes further DNA sequences coding for the same CDR3. This chain links TRBV30 with TRBJ1-2; D is unresolved. The CDR3 has 12 amino acids. Germline assignment: CDR1 GTSNPN and CDR2 SVGIG (reference sequence). V was shortened by 0 bases and J by 4 bases, with 6 bases between the two germline ends. In DNA form, the CDR3 reads TGTGCCTGGAGTGTACTCGGCTATGGCTACACCTTC. This sequence encodes CAWSVLGYGYTF.

The chain recombines TRBV5-4 with TRBJ1-2; no reliable D call. In germline, CDR1 is SGHNT, CDR2 YYREEE (reference sequence). V lost 0 bases to trimming and J lost 6 bases, with 9 bases between them. This CDR3 spans 13 amino acids. The chain's CDR3 is CASSLGRLDGYTF. CDR3 DNA: TGTGCCAGCAGCTTGGGGAGGTTGGATGGCTACACCTTC.

The V and J genes are TRBV7-2 and TRBJ2-7; possibly TRBD2 for D (6 bases). This CDR3 is built from 15 residues. Germline CDR1 reads SGHTA; CDR2 reads FQGNSA. Trimming removed 5 bases from V and 0 bases from J, with 14 bases in between. The CDR3 here is CASSPMGGFSYEQYF. CDR3 sequence (DNA): TGTGCCAGCAGCCCCATGGGGGGTTTCTCCTACGAGCAGTACTTC. Supplemented by reference TRBV7-2 and TRBJ2-7, the full variable domain reads GAGVSQSPSNKVTEKGKDVELRCDPISGHTALYWYRQSLGQGLEFLIYFQGNSAPDKSGLPSDRFSAERTGGSVSTLTIQRTQQEDSAVYLCASSPMGGFSYEQYFGPGTRLTVT.

The chain recombines TRBV14 with TRBJ2-7; unclear D gene. The CDR3 consists of 12 residues. Trimming left V 2 bases short and J 9 bases short, with 11 bases between. Germline V gives CDR1 SGHDN, CDR2 FVKESK. This CDR3 is CASSQSDSAQYV. CDR3 nucleotide sequence: TGTGCCAGCAGCCAAAGTGACTCGGCGCAGTACGTC.

This chain joins TRBV6-4 and TRBJ2-3; D might be TRBD2 (7 bases). This CDR3 is built from 14 residues. Germline lookup yields CDR1 MRHNA and CDR2 SNTAGT. Between the trimmed V and J ends, which lost 3 bases and 2 bases, there was a span of 9 bases. In nucleotides, the CDR3 is TGTGCCAGCAGTGAGGCGGGGGCCACAGATACGCAGTATTTT. Protein: CASSEAGATDTQYF.

Worth noting for this clone: At the DNA level, this CDR3 is encoded by other sequences in the same sample as well. Here the CDR3 reads CASTQGGATQETQYF. In DNA, the CDR3 is TGTGCCAGCACCCAAGGGGGGGCTACGCAAGAGACCCAGTACTTC. This chain connects TRBV6-5 to TRBJ2-5; D perhaps matches TRBD2 (7 bases). V was cut by 7 bases and J by 2 bases, with 17 bases left in between. The CDR3 contains 15 residues. The germline V gene encodes CDR1 MNHEY and CDR2 SVGAGI.

There are a few counts of this clone. This chain connects TRBV9 to TRBJ2-2; 8 positions agree with TRBD1. CDR1 and CDR2 (germline): SGDLS, YYNGEE. This CDR3 contains 18 residues. The junction had 11 bases not matched to a gene; V was cut back by 4 bases and J by 0 bases. The CDR3 DNA is TGTGCCAGCAGCTCCGTCGCGGGACAGGAAACGAACACCGGGGAGCTGTTTTTT. Its translation is CASSSVAGQETNTGELFF.

This chain links TRBV6-5 with TRBJ2-5; D ambiguous. Germline V gene sequence: CDR1 MNHEY, CDR2 SVGAGI. The CDR3 has 13 residues. V was cut by 6 bases and J by 1 base, with 9 bases left in between. Here the CDR3 reads CASRPSLQETQYF. In DNA form, the CDR3 reads TGTGCCAGCAGACCGAGCCTCCAAGAGACCCAGTACTTC.

This chain uses TRBV27 with TRBJ1-5; the D gene is possibly TRBD1 (5 bases). Trimming cost V 0 bases and J 7 bases, with 16 bases left between them. The CDR3 is made up of 16 amino acids. Germline loops: CDR1 MNHEY, CDR2 SMNVEV (reference sequence). The CDR3 here is CASSLSGQLVKQPQHF. The CDR3 DNA reads as TGTGCCAGCAGTTTATCAGGACAACTTGTGAAACAGCCCCAGCATTTT.

A few counts support this clone. CDR3 amino acids: CASRDETGDTEAFF. DNA of the CDR3: TGTGCCAGCAGGGACGAAACAGGGGACACTGAAGCTTTCTTT. The chain carries TRBV2 and TRBJ1-1; 7 positions agree with TRBD1. The CDR3 covers 14 residues. The V segment lost 6 bases and the J segment 3 bases; nucleotides outside the gene matches: 7. The germline V gene has CDR1 SNHLY and CDR2 FYNNEI.

The chain couples TRBV5-4 to TRBJ2-2; 7 bases align to TRBD2. V lost 1 base, J lost 5 bases, and 2 bases stayed unmatched. The CDR3 runs 14 residues. Germline V gives CDR1 SGHNT, CDR2 YYREEE (reference sequence). For the CDR3, the DNA is TGTGCCAGCAGCTTGCGGGAGGCGACCGGGGAGCTGTTTTTT. Amino acids: CASSLREATGELFF.

The J gene is TRBJ1-2, the V gene TRBV14; D ambiguous. This CDR3 is built from 12 residues. From germline, CDR1 is SGHDN and CDR2 FVKESK. Between the trimmed V and J ends, which lost 2 bases and 7 bases, there was a span of 8 bases. The CDR3 here is CASSQSFSGYTF. CDR3 DNA sequence: TGTGCCAGCAGCCAATCATTCAGTGGCTACACCTTC.

The chain carries TRBV30 and TRBJ1-1; TRBD1 is a possible D gene (6 bases). This CDR3 has 11 amino acids. The germline V gene encodes CDR1 GTSNPN and CDR2 SVGIG (reference sequence). CDR3 sequence: CALGQYTEAFF. In nucleotides, the CDR3 is TGTGCATTAGGACAGTACACTGAAGCTTTCTTT. The full variable domain, in which reference TRBV30 and TRBJ1-1 provide the parts outside the CDR3, is SQTIHQWPATLVQPVGSPLSLECTVEGTSNPNLYWYRQAAGRGLQLLFYSVGIGQISSEVPQNLSASRPQDRQFILSSKKLLLSDSGFYLCALGQYTEAFFGQGTRLTVV.

The chain joins TRBV10-3 to TRBJ2-3, with TRBD1 matching 10 bases. The CDR3 extends over 13 amino acids. The V and J ends lost 10 bases and 3 bases, in that order; junction bases with no gene match: 4. Germline CDR1 and CDR2: ENHRY and SYGVKD. CDR3 bases: TGTGCCACGTTGGGACAGGGGACAGATACGCAGTATTTT. This translates into CATLGQGTDTQYF.

The chain couples TRBV9 to TRBJ2-1; 9 bases are shared with TRBD1. The germline gives CDR1 SGDLS, CDR2 YYNGEE. Trimming removed 2 bases from V and 9 bases from J; junction bases left unmatched: 18. The CDR3 is 18 amino acids. Written as DNA, the CDR3 is TGTGCCAGCAGCGTCCTCGGAATCCGGGACAGGGAAAGGGCTGAGCAGTTCTTC. Translation: CASSVLGIRDRERAEQFF.

V is TRBV27 and J is TRBJ1-5; D gene uncertain. Germline V gives CDR1 MNHEY, CDR2 SMNVEV (reference sequence). Trimming pared 1 base from V and 4 bases from J, leaving 8 bases between. The CDR3 covers 14 residues. This CDR3 is CASSLYSQNQPQHF. DNA of the CDR3: TGTGCCAGCAGTTTATATAGCCAGAATCAGCCCCAGCATTTT.

The V and J genes are TRBV5-1 and TRBJ2-5; 13 nucleotides match TRBD2. This CDR3 spans 15 amino acids. Germline V gene lookup returns CDR1 SGHRS and CDR2 YFSETQ. With 4 bases clipped from V and 5 bases from J, the junction kept 5 bases outside the gene matches. In DNA form, the CDR3 reads TGCGCCAGCAGCGAGACTAGCGGGAGGATGGAGACCCAGTACTTC. This translates into CASSETSGRMETQYF.

The chain carries TRBV19 and TRBJ1-5; the D is unclear. Germline V CDR1 and CDR2: LNHDA, SQIVND (reference sequence). V was cut by 2 bases and J by 2 bases, with 10 bases left in between. This CDR3 is built from 15 residues. CDR3 nucleotides: TGTGCCAGTAGTATATTTGGGCCGGGCAATCAGCCCCAGCATTTT. Protein sequence: CASSIFGPGNQPQHF.

The chain links TRBV6-1 to TRBJ1-1; 8 bases line up with TRBD1. Trimming at V came to 7 bases and at J to 6 bases, leaving 7 bases not matched to a gene. The germline CDR1 and CDR2 sequences are MNHNS and SASEGT. The CDR3 contains 13 residues. In DNA, the CDR3 is TGTGCCAGCACAGACAGGGGTTTCGCTGAAGCTTTCTTT. Residues: CASTDRGFAEAFF.

This clone occurred once. The J gene is TRBJ1-2, the V gene TRBV5-1; 11 nucleotides match TRBD1. There are 15 residues in the CDR3. V shed 5 bases and J 6 bases; nucleotides not matched to a gene: 9. The germline gives CDR1 SGHRS, CDR2 YFSETQ. The CDR3 DNA is TGCGCCAGCAGTCAATGGGGACAGGGGGAAGATGGCTACACCTTC. It yields the protein CASSQWGQGEDGYTF.

The CDR3 spells CAIRSGTGGVEQYV. The CDR3 DNA reads as TGTGCCATCAGGTCCGGGACAGGGGGCGTCGAGCAGTACGTC. The chain joins TRBV10-3 to TRBJ2-7, with 12 positions matching TRBD1. Trimming took 6 bases from V and 6 from J; bases not matched to a gene: 6. Germline V gene lookup returns CDR1 ENHRY and CDR2 SYGVKD. This CDR3 is built from 14 residues.

The V gene is TRBV4-3, the J gene TRBJ1-4; weak D call: TRBD1 (6 bases). V was cut by 0 bases and J by 3 bases, with 14 bases left in between. Looked up from germline, CDR1 is LGHNA and CDR2 is YSLEER. The CDR3 is 17 residues long. CDR3 DNA: TGCGCCAGCAGCCAAGATGGGGGCAGGGCCTCTAATGAAAAACTGTTTTTT. Its protein is CASSQDGGRASNEKLFF.

The chain has TRBV9 and TRBJ2-3; 9 positions match TRBD2. Germline CDR1 SGDLS, CDR2 YYNGEE. V shed 4 bases, J shed 6 bases, and the junction held 6 bases outside the gene matches. CDR3 size: 14 residues. DNA for the CDR3: TGTGCCAGCAGCTCGCGGGAGGGCCCCGATACGCAGTATTTT. It codes for CASSSREGPDTQYF.

V is TRBV30 and J is TRBJ1-1; the match to TRBD1 covers 7 bases. The V and J ends lost 5 bases and 7 bases, in that order; junction bases with no gene match: 10. CDR3 length equals 13 residues. Per germline, CDR1 GTSNPN and CDR2 SVGIG (reference sequence). The CDR3 sequence is CAWLKMTGIEAFF. The DNA for the CDR3 is TGTGCCTGGCTTAAGATGACAGGGATTGAAGCTTTCTTT.

The J gene is TRBJ2-5, the V gene TRBV9, with 11 bases fitting TRBD2. Germline CDR1 reads SGDLS; CDR2 reads YYNGEE. Trimming at V came to 3 bases and at J to 5 bases, leaving 3 bases not matched to a gene. The CDR3 consists of 14 residues. For the CDR3, the DNA is TGTGCCAGCAGCGCGGCTAGCGGGAGGGAGACCCAGTACTTC. Protein product: CASSAASGRETQYF.

The chain employs TRBV6-5 and TRBJ2-7; 8 bases line up with TRBD2. The CDR3 runs to 16 residues. With V trimmed by 0 bases and J by 0 bases, 4 bases remained unmatched. Germline CDR1 reads MNHEY; CDR2 reads SVGAGI. CDR3 residues: CASSYSSSGFSYEQYF. The CDR3 bases are TGTGCCAGCAGTTACTCGTCTAGCGGGTTCTCCTACGAGCAGTACTTC.